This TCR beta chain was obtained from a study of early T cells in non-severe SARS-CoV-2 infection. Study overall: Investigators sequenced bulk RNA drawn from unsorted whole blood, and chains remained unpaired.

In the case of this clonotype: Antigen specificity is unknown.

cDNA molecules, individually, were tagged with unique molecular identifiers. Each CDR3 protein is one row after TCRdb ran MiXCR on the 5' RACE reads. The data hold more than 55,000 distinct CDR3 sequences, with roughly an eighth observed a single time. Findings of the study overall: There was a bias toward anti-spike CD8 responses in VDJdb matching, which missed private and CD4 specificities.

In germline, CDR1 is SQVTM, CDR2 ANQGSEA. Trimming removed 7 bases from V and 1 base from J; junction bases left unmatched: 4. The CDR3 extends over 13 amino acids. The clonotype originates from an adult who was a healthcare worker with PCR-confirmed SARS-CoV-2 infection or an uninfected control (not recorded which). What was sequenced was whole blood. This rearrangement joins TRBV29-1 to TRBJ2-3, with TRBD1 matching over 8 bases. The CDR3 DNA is TGCAGCGCTGAGACAGGGGGCACAGATACGCAGTATTTT. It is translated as CSAETGGTDTQYF.